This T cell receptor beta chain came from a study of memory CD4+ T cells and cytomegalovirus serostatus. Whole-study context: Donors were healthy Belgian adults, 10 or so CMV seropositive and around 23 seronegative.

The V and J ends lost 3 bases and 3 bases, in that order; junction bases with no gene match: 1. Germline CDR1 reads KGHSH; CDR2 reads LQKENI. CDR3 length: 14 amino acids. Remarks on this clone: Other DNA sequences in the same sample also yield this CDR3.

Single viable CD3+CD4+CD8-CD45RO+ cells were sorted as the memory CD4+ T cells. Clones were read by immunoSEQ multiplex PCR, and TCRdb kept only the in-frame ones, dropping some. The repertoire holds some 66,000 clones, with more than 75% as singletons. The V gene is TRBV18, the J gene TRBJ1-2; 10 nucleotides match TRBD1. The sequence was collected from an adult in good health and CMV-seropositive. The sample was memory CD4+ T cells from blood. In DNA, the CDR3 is TGTGCCAGCTCACCCGGGACAGGGGACTATGGCTACACCTTC. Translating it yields CASSPGTGDYGYTF.